These 25 T cell receptor beta chains were sequenced from one sample in a study of cytomegalovirus exposure and HLA in healthy donors. The protocol was immunoSEQ multiplex PCR, while the TCRdb copy is restricted to in-frame clones and leaves out a portion. The sample comprises 150,000 to 160,000 clones, about 86% of which are singletons, and approximately 2.2% rests with the top ten. The sequencing sample was made of PBMCs. Receptor source: a human donor in good health.

This clone has only a few counts. The V gene is TRBV4-2, the J gene TRBJ2-7, with D uncertain. Between the trimmed V and J ends, which lost 4 bases and 3 bases, there was a span of 10 bases. The V gene's germline CDR1 is LGHNA and CDR2 YNFKEQ. CDR3 length: 13 residues. The CDR3 loop reads CASSPRLGYEQYF. The CDR3 nucleotides read TGTGCCAGCAGCCCTCGACTGGGCTACGAGCAGTACTTC.

V gene TRBV28 combines with J gene TRBJ2-3, with TRBD2 as a possible D gene (5 bases). CDR1 MDHEN and CDR2 SYDVKM come from the germline V gene. This CDR3 comprises 14 residues. Trimming took 7 bases from V and 0 from J, leaving 11 bases between them. The CDR3 reads CASISVSSTDTQYF. The CDR3 DNA is TGTGCCAGCATTAGCGTCTCTAGCACAGATACGCAGTATTTT.

The chain links TRBV5-1 to TRBJ2-5, with 11 bases identical to TRBD2. The V and J ends lost 4 bases and 5 bases, in that order; junction bases with no gene match: 10. CDR1 and CDR2 (germline): SGHRS, YFSETQ. CDR3 length equals 16 residues. Here the CDR3 reads CASSTIPTSGSETQYF. DNA for the CDR3: TGCGCCAGCAGCACAATACCCACTAGCGGGAGTGAGACCCAGTACTTC.

The chain recombines TRBV9 with TRBJ2-2; no clear D. The germline V gene encodes CDR1 SGDLS and CDR2 YYNGEE. V was cut by 0 bases and J by 0 bases, with 9 bases left in between. This CDR3 is built from 16 residues. The CDR3 sequence: CASSVGTFPNTGELFF. CDR3 nucleotide sequence: TGTGCCAGCAGCGTAGGCACATTTCCGAACACCGGGGAGCTGTTTTTT.

V usage is TRBV11-2 and J usage is TRBJ1-5; 7 bases fit TRBD1. V dropped 2 bases and J dropped 6; count of bases not matched to a gene: 4. This CDR3 has 14 residues. CDR1 SGHAT and CDR2 FQNNGV come from the germline V gene. The DNA for the CDR3 is TGTGCCAGCAGCTTAATAGGGGGCACTCAGCCCCAGCATTTT. Protein product: CASSLIGGTQPQHF.

This chain joins TRBV15 and TRBJ1-2; no clear D. In germline, CDR1 is LNHNV, CDR2 YYDKDF (reference sequence). This CDR3 is 15 amino acids long. V shed 0 bases and J shed 2 bases, with 10 bases lying between them. The CDR3 coding sequence is TGTGCCACCAGCAGAGATCCCCGACTGAACTATGGCTACACCTTC. Encoded protein: CATSRDPRLNYGYTF.

V and J are TRBV4-2 and TRBJ2-3; TRBD2 might be the D (5 bases). The CDR3 length is 17 residues. V was trimmed by 0 bases and J by 4 bases, leaving 17 bases between them. Germline loops: CDR1 LGHNA, CDR2 YNFKEQ. CDR3 DNA: TGTGCCAGCAGCCAAGATTACCAACGGGGAGTGGCAGATACGCAGTATTTT. Its protein is CASSQDYQRGVADTQYF.

The CDR3 is CAISDSEGRNQQPQHF. DNA for the CDR3: TGTGCCATCAGTGACAGTGAGGGCAGAAACCAGCAGCCCCAGCATTTT. The genes are TRBV10-3 and TRBJ1-5, with no clear D. The CDR3 consists of 16 residues. In germline, CDR1 is ENHRY, CDR2 SYGVKD. V shed 3 bases and J shed 7 bases, with 19 bases lying between them.

The chain couples TRBV5-1 to TRBJ1-6; TRBD1 agrees at 7 bases. The CDR3 runs 14 residues. The V and J ends lost 5 bases and 8 bases, in that order; junction bases with no gene match: 7. Germline V gene sequence: CDR1 SGHRS, CDR2 YFSETQ. The CDR3 nucleotides are TGCGCCAGCAGTTCGGGACAGCCTGATTCACCCCTCCACTTT. Its translation: CASSSGQPDSPLHF. Using reference TRBV5-1 and TRBJ1-6 for the parts outside the CDR3, the full variable domain is KAGVTQTPRYLIKTRGQQVTLSCSPISGHRSVSWYQQTPGQGLQFLFEYFSETQRNKGNFPGRFSGRQFSNSRSEMNVSTLELGDSALYLCASSSGQPDSPLHFGNGTRLTVT.

The V and J genes are TRBV30 and TRBJ1-3, with no clear D. Trimming removed 4 bases from V and 3 bases from J, with 7 bases in between. Per the germline V gene, CDR1 is GTSNPN and CDR2 is SVGIG (reference sequence). The CDR3 is 12 residues long. The CDR3 DNA reads as TGTGCCTGGATGTCCGGTGGAAACACCATATATTTT. Its protein is CAWMSGGNTIYF.

This chain connects TRBV18 to TRBJ2-1; D gene unclear. The V and J ends lost 3 bases and 5 bases respectively, with 5 bases between them. Germline loops: CDR1 KGHSH, CDR2 LQKENI. The CDR3 runs 12 residues. CDR3 in amino acids: CASSPADNEQFF. The CDR3 bases are TGTGCCAGCTCACCGGCAGACAATGAGCAGTTCTTC.

This clone was observed once. The gene calls are TRBV12-5 and TRBJ2-3, with TRBD2 matching 7 bases. V shed 7 bases, J shed 0 bases, and the junction held 7 bases outside the gene matches. Per germline, CDR1 LGHNT and CDR2 FRNRAP. This CDR3 spans 15 amino acids. For the CDR3, the DNA is TGTGCTAGTGCCTCGGGGGGTTCGAGCACAGATACGCAGTATTTT. Amino acids: CASASGGSSTDTQYF.

The chain has TRBV28 and TRBJ2-1; D may be TRBD1 (5 bases). The CDR3 consists of 15 residues. Trimming left V 3 bases short and J 3 bases short, with 12 bases between. Germline V CDR1 and CDR2: MDHEN, SYDVKM. The CDR3 sequence is CASSFRQTHYNEQFF. CDR3 sequence (DNA): TGTGCCAGCAGTTTTAGACAGACCCACTACAATGAGCAGTTCTTC.

V and J are TRBV11-2 and TRBJ1-2; possibly TRBD1 for D (6 bases). CDR1 SGHAT and CDR2 FQNNGV come from the germline V gene. V was cut by 5 bases and J by 0 bases, with 16 bases left in between. CDR3 length: 16 amino acids. The CDR3 reads CASSPLRDTTNYGYTF. The CDR3 DNA is TGTGCCAGCAGCCCACTCCGGGACACCACTAACTATGGCTACACCTTC. Drawing the rest from reference TRBV11-2 and TRBJ1-2, the complete variable domain is EAGVAQSPRYKIIEKRQSVAFWCNPISGHATLYWYQQILGQGPKLLIQFQNNGVVDDSQLPKDRFSAERLKGVDSTLKIQPAKLEDSAVYLCASSPLRDTTNYGYTFGSGTRLTVV.

The genes are TRBV5-1 and TRBJ1-1; D might be TRBD1 (5 bases). Germline CDR1 SGHRS, CDR2 YFSETQ. The ends were cut back, 0 bases at V and 0 bases at J, with 9 bases in the middle. This CDR3 contains 15 residues. As DNA, the CDR3 is TGCGCCAGCAGCTTGGCCCCAGGGATGAACACTGAAGCTTTCTTT. Translating gives CASSLAPGMNTEAFF.

This sequence joins TRBV2 and TRBJ2-3, with 12 bases identical to TRBD2. Germline V gene data show CDR1 as SNHLY and CDR2 as FYNNEI. The CDR3 is 17 amino acids. V shed 8 bases, J shed 0 bases, and the junction held 9 bases outside the gene matches. CDR3 sequence (DNA): TGTGCCAGCCCGACTAGCGGGAGTTTAAGGAGCACAGATACGCAGTATTTT. Amino acids: CASPTSGSLRSTDTQYF.

V is TRBV5-1 and J is TRBJ2-4; TRBD1 might be the D (5 bases). This CDR3 contains 14 residues. Germline CDR1 is SGHRS and CDR2 is YFSETQ. V was clipped by 2 bases and J by 4 bases, with 10 bases between them. The CDR3 here is CASSFQGQKNIQYF. CDR3 bases: TGCGCCAGCAGCTTCCAGGGCCAAAAAAACATTCAGTACTTC.

This chain joins TRBV2 and TRBJ1-1; tentative D call: TRBD1 (6 bases). V lost 6 bases to trimming and J lost 0 bases, with 11 bases between them. Germline values: CDR1 SNHLY, CDR2 FYNNEI. The CDR3 consists of 14 residues. DNA for the CDR3: TGTGCCAGCAGCTCGACAGGTTTGAACACTGAAGCTTTCTTT. It codes for CASSSTGLNTEAFF.

This chain uses TRBV30 with TRBJ2-1; 11 bases fit TRBD2. The length of the CDR3 is 13 residues. Germline CDR1 GTSNPN, CDR2 SVGIG (reference sequence). Trimming at V came to 7 bases and at J to 6 bases, leaving 5 bases not matched to a gene. The CDR3 DNA follows: TGTGCCTCGAGACTAGCGGGGCTCAATGAGCAGTTCTTC. Its translation: CASRLAGLNEQFF.

The J gene is TRBJ2-2, the V gene TRBV11-2; 7 positions match TRBD1. V shed 4 bases, J shed 3 bases, and the junction held 11 bases outside the gene matches. CDR3 length equals 17 residues. From germline, CDR1 is SGHAT and CDR2 FQNNGV. The DNA of the CDR3 is TGTGCCAGCAGCTCCCCCAAAGGGGGCGCGGACACCGGGGAGCTGTTTTTT. It is translated as CASSSPKGGADTGELFF. Based on the CDR3 plus reference TRBV11-2 and TRBJ2-2, the full variable domain is EAGVAQSPRYKIIEKRQSVAFWCNPISGHATLYWYQQILGQGPKLLIQFQNNGVVDDSQLPKDRFSAERLKGVDSTLKIQPAKLEDSAVYLCASSSPKGGADTGELFFGEGSRLTVL.

This rearrangement joins TRBV6-6 to TRBJ1-1; 7 bases are shared with TRBD1. V lost 5 bases, J lost 1 base, and 4 bases stayed unmatched. Germline CDR1 and CDR2: MNHNY and SVGAGI (reference sequence). The CDR3 is 14 residues long. In DNA form, the CDR3 reads TGTGCCAGCAGTCCCCGACAGGGGAACACTGAAGCTTTCTTT. It is translated as CASSPRQGNTEAFF.

The chain recombines TRBV19 with TRBJ1-5, with TRBD1 matching 9 bases. Trimming took 5 bases from V and 0 from J; bases not matched to a gene: 2. Germline CDR1 and CDR2: LNHDA and SQIVND (reference sequence). The CDR3 totals 15 residues. The CDR3 sequence: CASSWDRASNQPQHF. DNA for the CDR3: TGTGCCAGTAGTTGGGACAGGGCTAGCAATCAGCCCCAGCATTTT.

The gene calls are TRBV5-1 and TRBJ2-1; TRBD2 is a possible D gene (6 bases). Trimming shortened V by 4 bases and J by 7 bases, and 15 bases separated the two germline ends. The germline V gene encodes CDR1 SGHRS and CDR2 YFSETQ. The CDR3 is made up of 14 amino acids. The CDR3 bases are TGCGCCAGCAGCCCGGTGGAGGGTTGGAATGAGCAGTTCTTC. It encodes CASSPVEGWNEQFF.

The V gene is TRBV18, the J gene TRBJ2-1; TRBD2 matches at 13 bases. The CDR3 has 15 residues. Germline lookup yields CDR1 KGHSH and CDR2 LQKENI. The ends lost 6 bases at V and 10 bases at J; junction bases unmatched: 9. In DNA form, the CDR3 reads TGTGCCAGCTCCCACGGACTAGCGGGAGAAGGGGAGCAGTTCTTC. This gives the protein CASSHGLAGEGEQFF.

The chain employs TRBV7-9 and TRBJ2-7; D possibly corresponds to TRBD2 (6 bases). Germline-derived CDR1 and CDR2 are SEHNR and FQNEAQ (reference sequence). The CDR3 runs to 13 residues. Trimming cost V 4 bases and J 5 bases, with 12 bases left between them. CDR3 residues: CASSSKGLDEQYF. DNA for the CDR3: TGTGCCAGCAGCTCTAAGGGACTGGACGAGCAGTACTTC.